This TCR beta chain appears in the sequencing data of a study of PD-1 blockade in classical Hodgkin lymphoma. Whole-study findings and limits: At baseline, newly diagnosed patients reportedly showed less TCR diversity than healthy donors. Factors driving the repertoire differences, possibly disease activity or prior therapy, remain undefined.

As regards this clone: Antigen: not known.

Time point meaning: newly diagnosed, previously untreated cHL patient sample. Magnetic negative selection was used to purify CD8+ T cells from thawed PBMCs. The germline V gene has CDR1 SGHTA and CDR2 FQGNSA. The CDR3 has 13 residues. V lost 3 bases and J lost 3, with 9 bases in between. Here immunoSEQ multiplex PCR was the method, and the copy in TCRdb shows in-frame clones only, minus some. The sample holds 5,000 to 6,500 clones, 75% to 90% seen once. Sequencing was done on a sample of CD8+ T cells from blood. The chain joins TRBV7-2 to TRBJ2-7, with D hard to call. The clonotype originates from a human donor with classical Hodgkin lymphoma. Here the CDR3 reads CASSFSPFYEQYF. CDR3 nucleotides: TGTGCCAGCAGCTTTTCACCTTTCTACGAGCAGTACTTC. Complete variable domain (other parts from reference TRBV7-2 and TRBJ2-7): GAGVSQSPSNKVTEKGKDVELRCDPISGHTALYWYRQSLGQGLEFLIYFQGNSAPDKSGLPSDRFSAERTGGSVSTLTIQRTQQEDSAVYLCASSFSPFYEQYFGPGTRLTVT.